This T cell receptor (beta chain) was documented in a study of T cell responses to AZD1222 COVID-19 vaccine. On the study more broadly: Pooled samples include second doses given at about 4 or 12 weeks.

Of note for this clone: Its antigen is unidentified.

The germline gives CDR1 SGDLS, CDR2 YYNGEE. The CDR3 extends over 14 amino acids. V was shortened by 7 bases and J by 7 bases, with 20 bases between the two germline ends. Method: immunoSEQ multiplex PCR; TCRdb's copy keeps in-frame clones and lacks some. The repertoire holds some 95,000 clones, with about 89% as singletons. Study conclusions and caveats: It should be noted that donors were predominantly white British and more often female, and clonal diversity was possibly underestimated. Variant regions that are unmutated are reportedly the target of nearly half of spike-specific TCRs.

The starting material was peripheral blood, obtained on day 0 of AZD1222 vaccination. This receptor was obtained from an adult in good health. This chain uses TRBV9 with TRBJ1-2; a weak D match, TRBD1 (6 bases). The CDR3 DNA follows: TGTGCCAGCGCTCCGGGGGGGCTCGCTGGTGGCTACACCTTC. Protein product: CASAPGGLAGGYTF.